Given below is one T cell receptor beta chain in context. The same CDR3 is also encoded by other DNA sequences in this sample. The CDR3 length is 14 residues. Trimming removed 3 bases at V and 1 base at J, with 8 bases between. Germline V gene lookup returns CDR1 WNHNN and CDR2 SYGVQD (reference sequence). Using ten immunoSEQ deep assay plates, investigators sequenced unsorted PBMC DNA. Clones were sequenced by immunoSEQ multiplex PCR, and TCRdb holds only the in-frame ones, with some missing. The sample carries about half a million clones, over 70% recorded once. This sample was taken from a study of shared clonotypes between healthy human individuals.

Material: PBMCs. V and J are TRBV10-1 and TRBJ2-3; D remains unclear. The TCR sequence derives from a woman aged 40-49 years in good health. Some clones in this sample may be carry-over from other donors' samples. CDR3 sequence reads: CASSESTGTDTQYF. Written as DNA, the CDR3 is TGCGCCAGCAGTGAATCTACAGGCACAGATACGCAGTATTTT.